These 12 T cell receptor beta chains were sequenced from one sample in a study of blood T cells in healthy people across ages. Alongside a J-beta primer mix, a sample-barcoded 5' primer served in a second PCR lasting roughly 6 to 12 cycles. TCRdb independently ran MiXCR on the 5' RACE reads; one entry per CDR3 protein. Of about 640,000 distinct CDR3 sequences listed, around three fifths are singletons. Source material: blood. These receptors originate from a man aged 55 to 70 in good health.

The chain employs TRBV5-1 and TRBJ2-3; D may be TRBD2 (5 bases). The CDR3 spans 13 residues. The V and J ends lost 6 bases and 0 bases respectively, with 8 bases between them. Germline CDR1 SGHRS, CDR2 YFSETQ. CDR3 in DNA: TGCGCCAGCACGCGAGGGAGCACAGATACGCAGTATTTT. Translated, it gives CASTRGSTDTQYF.

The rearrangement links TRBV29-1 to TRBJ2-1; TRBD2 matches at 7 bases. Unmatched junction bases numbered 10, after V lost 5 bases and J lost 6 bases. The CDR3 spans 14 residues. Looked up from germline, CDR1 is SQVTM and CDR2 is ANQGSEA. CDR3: CSVRRREGFNEQFF. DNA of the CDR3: TGCAGCGTTCGGAGGAGGGAGGGCTTCAATGAGCAGTTCTTC.

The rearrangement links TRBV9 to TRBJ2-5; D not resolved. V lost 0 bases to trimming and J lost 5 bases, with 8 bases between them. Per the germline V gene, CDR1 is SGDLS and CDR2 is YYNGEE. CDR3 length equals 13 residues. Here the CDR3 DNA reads TGTGCCAGCAGCGTAGCGCACGGGGAGACCCAGTACTTC. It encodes CASSVAHGETQYF.

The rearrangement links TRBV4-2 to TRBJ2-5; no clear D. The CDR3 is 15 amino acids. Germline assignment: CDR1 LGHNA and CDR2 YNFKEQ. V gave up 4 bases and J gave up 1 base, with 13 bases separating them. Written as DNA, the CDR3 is TGTGCCAGCAGCCCCAGGTTTATTCTCCAAGAGACCCAGTACTTC. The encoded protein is CASSPRFILQETQYF.

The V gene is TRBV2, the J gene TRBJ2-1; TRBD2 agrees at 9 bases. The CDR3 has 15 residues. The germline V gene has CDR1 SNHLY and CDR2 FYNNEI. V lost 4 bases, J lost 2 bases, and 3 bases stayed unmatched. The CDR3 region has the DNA TGTGCCAGCAGTGCTAGCGGGGCGACCTACAATGAGCAGTTCTTC. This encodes CASSASGATYNEQFF.

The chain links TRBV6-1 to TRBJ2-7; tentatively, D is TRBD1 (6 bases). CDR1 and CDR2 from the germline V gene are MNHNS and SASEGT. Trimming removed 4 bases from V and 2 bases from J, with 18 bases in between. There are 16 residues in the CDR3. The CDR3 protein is CASSGHGTLLTYEQYF. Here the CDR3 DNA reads TGTGCCAGCAGTGGACACGGGACACTTCTTACCTACGAGCAGTACTTC.

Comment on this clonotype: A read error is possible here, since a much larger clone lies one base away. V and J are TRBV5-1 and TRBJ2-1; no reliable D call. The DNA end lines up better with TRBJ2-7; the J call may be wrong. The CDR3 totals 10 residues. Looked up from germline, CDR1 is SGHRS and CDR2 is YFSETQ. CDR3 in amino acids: CASSGNEQYF. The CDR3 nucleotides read TGCGCCAGCAGCGGGAATGAGCAGTACTTC.

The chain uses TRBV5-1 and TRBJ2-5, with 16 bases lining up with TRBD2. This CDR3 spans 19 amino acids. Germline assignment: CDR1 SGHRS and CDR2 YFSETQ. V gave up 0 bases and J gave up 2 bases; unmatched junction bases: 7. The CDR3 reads CASSLAGTSGGAGQETQYF. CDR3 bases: TGCGCCAGCAGCTTGGCCGGGACTAGCGGGGGGGCCGGACAAGAGACCCAGTACTTC. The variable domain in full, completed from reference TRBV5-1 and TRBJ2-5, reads KAGVTQTPRYLIKTRGQQVTLSCSPISGHRSVSWYQQTPGQGLQFLFEYFSETQRNKGNFPGRFSGRQFSNSRSEMNVSTLELGDSALYLCASSLAGTSGGAGQETQYFGPGTRLLVL.

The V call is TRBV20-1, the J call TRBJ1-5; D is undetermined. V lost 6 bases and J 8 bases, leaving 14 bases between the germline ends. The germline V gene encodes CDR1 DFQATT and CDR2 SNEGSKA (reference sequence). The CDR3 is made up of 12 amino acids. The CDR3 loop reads CSARRALEPQHF. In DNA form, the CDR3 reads TGCAGTGCCCGCCGGGCACTTGAGCCCCAGCATTTT.

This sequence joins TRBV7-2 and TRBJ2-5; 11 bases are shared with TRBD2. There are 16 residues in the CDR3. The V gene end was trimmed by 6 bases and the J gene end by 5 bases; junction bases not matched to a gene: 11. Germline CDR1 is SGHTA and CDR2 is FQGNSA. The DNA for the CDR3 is TGTGCCAGCAGACTTAGCGGGGGGGCGCCCGAGGAGACCCAGTACTTC. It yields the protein CASRLSGGAPEETQYF.

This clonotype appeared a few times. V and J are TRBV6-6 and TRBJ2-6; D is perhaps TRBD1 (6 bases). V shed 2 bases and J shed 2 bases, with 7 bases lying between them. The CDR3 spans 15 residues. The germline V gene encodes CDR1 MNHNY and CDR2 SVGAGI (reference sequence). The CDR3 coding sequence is TGTGCCAGCAGTTACCCAGGGGCTGGGGCCAACGTCCTGACTTTC. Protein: CASSYPGAGANVLTF.

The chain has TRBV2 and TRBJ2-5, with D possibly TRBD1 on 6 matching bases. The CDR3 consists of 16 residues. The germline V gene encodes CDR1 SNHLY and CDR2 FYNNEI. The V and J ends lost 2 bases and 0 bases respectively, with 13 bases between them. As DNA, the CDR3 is TGTGCCAGCAGTGAATTGGGACACACGCACCAAGAGACCCAGTACTTC. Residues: CASSELGHTHQETQYF.